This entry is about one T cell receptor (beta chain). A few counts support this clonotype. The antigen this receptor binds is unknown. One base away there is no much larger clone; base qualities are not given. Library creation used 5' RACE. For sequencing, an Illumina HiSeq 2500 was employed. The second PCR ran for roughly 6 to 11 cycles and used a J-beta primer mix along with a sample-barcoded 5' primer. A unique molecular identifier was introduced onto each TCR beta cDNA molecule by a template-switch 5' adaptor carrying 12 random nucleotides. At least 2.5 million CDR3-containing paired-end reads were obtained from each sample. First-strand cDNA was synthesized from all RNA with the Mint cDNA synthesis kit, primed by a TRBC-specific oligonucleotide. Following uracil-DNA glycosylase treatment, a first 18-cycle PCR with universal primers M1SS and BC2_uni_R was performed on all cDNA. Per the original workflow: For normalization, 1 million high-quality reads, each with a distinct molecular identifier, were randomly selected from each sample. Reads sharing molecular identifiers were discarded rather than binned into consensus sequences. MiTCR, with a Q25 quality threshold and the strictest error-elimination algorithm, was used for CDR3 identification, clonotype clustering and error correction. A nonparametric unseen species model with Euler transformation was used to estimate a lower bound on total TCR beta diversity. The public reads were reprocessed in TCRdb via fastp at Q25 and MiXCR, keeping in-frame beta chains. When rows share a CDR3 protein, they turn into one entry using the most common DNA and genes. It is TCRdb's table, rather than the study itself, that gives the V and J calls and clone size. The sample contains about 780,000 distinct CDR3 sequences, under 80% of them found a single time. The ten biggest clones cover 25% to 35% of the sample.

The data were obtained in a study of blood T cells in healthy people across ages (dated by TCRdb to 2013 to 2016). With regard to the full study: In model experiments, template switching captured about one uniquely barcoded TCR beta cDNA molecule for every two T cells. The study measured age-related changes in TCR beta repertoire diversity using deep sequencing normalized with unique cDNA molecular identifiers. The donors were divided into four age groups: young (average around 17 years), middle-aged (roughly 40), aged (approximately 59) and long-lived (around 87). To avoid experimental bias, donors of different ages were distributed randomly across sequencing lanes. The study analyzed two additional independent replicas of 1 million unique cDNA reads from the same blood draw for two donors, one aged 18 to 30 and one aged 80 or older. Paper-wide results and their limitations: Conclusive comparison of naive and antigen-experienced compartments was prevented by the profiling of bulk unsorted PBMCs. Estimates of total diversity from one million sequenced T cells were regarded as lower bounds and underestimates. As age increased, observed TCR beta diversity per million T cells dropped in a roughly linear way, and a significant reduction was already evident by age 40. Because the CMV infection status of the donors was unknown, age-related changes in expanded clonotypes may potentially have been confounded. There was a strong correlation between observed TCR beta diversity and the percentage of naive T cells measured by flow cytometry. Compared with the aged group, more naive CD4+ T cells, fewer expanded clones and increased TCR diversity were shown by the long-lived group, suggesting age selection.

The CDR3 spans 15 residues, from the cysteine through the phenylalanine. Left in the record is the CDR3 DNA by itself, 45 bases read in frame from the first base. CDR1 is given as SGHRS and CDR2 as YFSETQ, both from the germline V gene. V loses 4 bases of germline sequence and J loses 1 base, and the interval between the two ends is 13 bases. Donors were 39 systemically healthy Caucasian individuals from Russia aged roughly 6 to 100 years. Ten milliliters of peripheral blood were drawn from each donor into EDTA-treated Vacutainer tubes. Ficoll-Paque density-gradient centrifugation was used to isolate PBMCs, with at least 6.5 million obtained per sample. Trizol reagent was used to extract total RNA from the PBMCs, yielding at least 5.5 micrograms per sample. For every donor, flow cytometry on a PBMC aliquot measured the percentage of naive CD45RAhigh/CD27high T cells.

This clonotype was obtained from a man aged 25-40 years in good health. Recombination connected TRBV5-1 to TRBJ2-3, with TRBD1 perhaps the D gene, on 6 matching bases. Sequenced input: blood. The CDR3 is CASSTGTVRTDTQYF. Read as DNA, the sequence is TGCGCCAGCAGCACAGGGACGGTACGCACAGATACGCAGTATTTT.